The clone carrying this T cell receptor (beta chain) was detected only a few times. Vbeta (60) and Jbeta (13) primers were used in the PCR. Measured with immunoSEQ multiplex PCR; TCRdb has only the in-frame clones, and not every one. Among under 150,000 clones, around 10% were seen once, and the ten largest hold roughly 1.9%. This sample stems from a study of cytomegalovirus exposure and HLA in healthy donors. CDR1 is MGHRA, CDR2 YSYEKL, per germline. The CDR3 consists of 13 residues. V gave up 4 bases and J gave up 10 bases, with 14 bases separating them. The genes are TRBV4-1 and TRBJ2-1; D is unresolved. The TCR sequence derives from a male donor in good health and CMV-seronegative. The sequencing input was PBMCs. DNA of the CDR3: TGCGCCAGCAGCCCAAGTGGCTCCGTGGAGCAGTTCTTC. Amino acid sequence: CASSPSGSVEQFF.